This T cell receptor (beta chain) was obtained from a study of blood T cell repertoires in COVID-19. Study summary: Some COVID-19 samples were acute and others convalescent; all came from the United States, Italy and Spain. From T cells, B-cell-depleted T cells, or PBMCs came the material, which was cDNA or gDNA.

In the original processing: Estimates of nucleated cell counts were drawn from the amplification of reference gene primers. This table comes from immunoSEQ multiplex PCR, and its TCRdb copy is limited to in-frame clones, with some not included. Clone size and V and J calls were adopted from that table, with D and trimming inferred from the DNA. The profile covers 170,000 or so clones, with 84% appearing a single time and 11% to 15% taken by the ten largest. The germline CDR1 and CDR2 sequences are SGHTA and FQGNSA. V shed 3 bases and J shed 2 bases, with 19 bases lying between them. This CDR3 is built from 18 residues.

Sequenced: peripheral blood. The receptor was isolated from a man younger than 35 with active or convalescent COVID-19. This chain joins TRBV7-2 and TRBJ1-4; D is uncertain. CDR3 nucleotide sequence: TGTGCCAGCAGCTTTCAACTGGCGGGCGGGGTCACTAATGAAAAACTGTTTTTT. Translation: CASSFQLAGGVTNEKLFF.